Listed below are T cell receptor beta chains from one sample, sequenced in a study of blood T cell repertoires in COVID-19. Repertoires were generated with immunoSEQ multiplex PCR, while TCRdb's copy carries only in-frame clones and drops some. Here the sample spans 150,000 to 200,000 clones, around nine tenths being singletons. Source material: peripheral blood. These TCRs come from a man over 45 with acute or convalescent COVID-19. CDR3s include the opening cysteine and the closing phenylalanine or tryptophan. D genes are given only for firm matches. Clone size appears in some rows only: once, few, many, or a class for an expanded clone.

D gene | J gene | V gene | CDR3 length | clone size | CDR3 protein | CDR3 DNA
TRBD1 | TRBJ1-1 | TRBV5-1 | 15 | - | CASSQRDRMNTEAFF | TGCGCCAGCAGCCAGAGGGACAGAATGAACACTGAAGCTTTCTTT
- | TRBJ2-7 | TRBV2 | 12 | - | CASNGGFSEQYF | TGTGCCAGCAATGGCGGGTTTTCCGAGCAGTACTTC
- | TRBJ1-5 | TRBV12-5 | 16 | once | CASGLVQGGRGQPQHF | TGTGCTAGTGGTTTGGTACAGGGTGGGAGAGGGCAGCCCCAGCATTTT
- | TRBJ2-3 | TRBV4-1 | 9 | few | CASGLVQYF | TGCGCCAGCGGGCTTGTGCAGTATTTT
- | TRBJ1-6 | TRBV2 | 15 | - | CASSEQGLGNSPLHF | TGTGCCAGCAGTGAACAGGGTTTGGGGAATTCACCCCTCCACTTT
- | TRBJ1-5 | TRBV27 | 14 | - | CASSFGGRNQPQHF | TGTGCCAGCAGTTTTGGAGGGCGCAATCAGCCCCAGCATTTT
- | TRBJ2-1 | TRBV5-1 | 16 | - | CASSFSGVGSYNEQFF | TGCGCCAGCAGCTTCTCAGGTGTCGGCTCCTACAATGAGCAGTTCTTC
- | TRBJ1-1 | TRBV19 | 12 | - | CATLQSYTEAFF | TGTGCCACTCTTCAGTCGTACACTGAAGCTTTCTTT
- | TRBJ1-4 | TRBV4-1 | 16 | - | CASSQGRGSTNEKLFF | TGCGCCAGCAGCCAAGGAAGGGGGAGCACTAATGAAAAACTGTTTTTT
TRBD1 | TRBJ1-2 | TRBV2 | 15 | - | CASTLDRGLNYGYTF | TGTGCCAGCACCCTCGACAGGGGGCTTAACTATGGCTACACCTTC
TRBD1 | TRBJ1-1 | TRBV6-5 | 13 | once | CASTYSGTGLAFF | TGTGCCAGCACTTATTCCGGGACAGGGTTGGCTTTCTTT
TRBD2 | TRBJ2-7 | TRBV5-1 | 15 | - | CASSLTGLAGYEQYF | TGCGCCAGCAGCTTGACCGGACTAGCGGGCTACGAGCAGTACTTC
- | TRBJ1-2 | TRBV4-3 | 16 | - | CASSQEGSQGNYGYTF | TGCGCCAGCAGCCAAGAGGGTTCTCAGGGCAACTATGGCTACACCTTC
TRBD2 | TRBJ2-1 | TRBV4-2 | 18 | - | CASSPFGTSGETNNEQFF | TGTGCCAGCAGCCCTTTTGGGACTAGCGGGGAGACGAACAATGAGCAGTTCTTC
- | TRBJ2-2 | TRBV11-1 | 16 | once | CASSSSRAQNTGELFF | TGTGCCAGCAGCTCAAGCCGAGCCCAGAACACCGGGGAGCTGTTTTTT
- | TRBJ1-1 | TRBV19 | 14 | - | CASKSQAGNTEAFF | TGTGCCAGCAAAAGCCAAGCCGGGAACACTGAAGCTTTCTTT
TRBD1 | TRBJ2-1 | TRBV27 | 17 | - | CASSLLGTESSYNEQFF | TGTGCCAGCAGTTTATTAGGGACAGAAAGCTCCTACAATGAGCAGTTCTTC
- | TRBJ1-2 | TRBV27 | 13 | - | CASSFDRFYGYTF | TGTGCCAGCAGCTTTGACAGGTTCTATGGCTACACCTTC
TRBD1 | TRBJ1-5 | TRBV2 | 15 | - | CASRVTGDSNQPQHF | TGTGCCAGCAGGGTGACAGGGGATAGCAATCAGCCCCAGCATTTT
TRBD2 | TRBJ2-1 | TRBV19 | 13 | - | CASSISGSNEQFF | TGTGCCAGTAGTATTAGCGGGAGCAATGAGCAGTTCTTC
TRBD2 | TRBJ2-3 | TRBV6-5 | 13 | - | CASGLAGRDTQYF | TGTGCCAGCGGTTTAGCGGGAAGAGATACGCAGTATTTT
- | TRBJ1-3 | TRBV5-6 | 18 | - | CASSLAVTGARRGNTIYF | TGTGCCAGCAGCTTGGCCGTGACAGGCGCCCGGAGAGGAAACACCATATATTTT
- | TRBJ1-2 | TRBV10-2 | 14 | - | CASSEQGTNYGYTF | TGCGCCAGCAGCGAACAGGGAACTAACTATGGCTACACCTTC
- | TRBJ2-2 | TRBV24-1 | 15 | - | CATSDSGVGTGELFF | TGTGCCACCAGTGATTCGGGGGTCGGGACCGGGGAGCTGTTTTTT
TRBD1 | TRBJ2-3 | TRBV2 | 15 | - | CASSVARGSTDTQYF | TGTGCCAGCAGTGTGGCCAGGGGGTCCACAGATACGCAGTATTTT
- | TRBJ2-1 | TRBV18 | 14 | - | CASSPTDRNNEQFF | TGTGCCAGCTCACCCACGGACAGAAACAATGAGCAGTTCTTC
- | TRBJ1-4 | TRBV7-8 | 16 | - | CASSLVSGGLGEKLFF | TGTGCCAGCAGCTTAGTCTCAGGCGGGTTGGGAGAAAAACTGTTTTTT
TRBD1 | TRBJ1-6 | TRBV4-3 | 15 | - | CASSQDPGQYSPLHF | TGCGCCAGCAGCCAAGACCCGGGACAGTATTCACCCCTCCACTTT
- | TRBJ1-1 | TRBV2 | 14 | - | CASSRGGRNTEAFF | TGTGCCAGCAGTCGCGGGGGACGGAACACTGAAGCTTTCTTT
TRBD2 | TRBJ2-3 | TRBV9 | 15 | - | CASSVSGGQTDTQYF | TGTGCCAGCAGCGTGAGCGGGGGGCAGACAGATACGCAGTATTTT
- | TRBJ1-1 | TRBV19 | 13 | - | CASFGRENTEAFF | TGTGCCAGTTTTGGCAGGGAGAACACTGAAGCTTTCTTT
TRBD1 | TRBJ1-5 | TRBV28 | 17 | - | CASSLYPGQGSNQPQHF | TGTGCCAGCAGTTTATACCCCGGACAGGGAAGCAATCAGCCCCAGCATTTT
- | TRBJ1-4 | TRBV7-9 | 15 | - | CASSLTGNSNEKLFF | TGTGCCAGCAGCTTAACCGGGAACTCTAATGAAAAACTGTTTTTT
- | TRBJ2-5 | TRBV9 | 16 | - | CASSIRDSSGAETQYF | TGTGCCAGCAGCATTAGGGACTCCTCCGGAGCAGAGACCCAGTACTTC
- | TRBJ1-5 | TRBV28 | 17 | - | CASSLGADSSGNQPQHF | TGTGCCAGCAGTTTAGGCGCGGACAGTAGTGGCAATCAGCCCCAGCATTTT
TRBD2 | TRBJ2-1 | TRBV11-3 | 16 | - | CASSSRLAGLYNEQFF | TGTGCCAGCAGCTCAAGACTAGCGGGACTTTACAATGAGCAGTTCTTC